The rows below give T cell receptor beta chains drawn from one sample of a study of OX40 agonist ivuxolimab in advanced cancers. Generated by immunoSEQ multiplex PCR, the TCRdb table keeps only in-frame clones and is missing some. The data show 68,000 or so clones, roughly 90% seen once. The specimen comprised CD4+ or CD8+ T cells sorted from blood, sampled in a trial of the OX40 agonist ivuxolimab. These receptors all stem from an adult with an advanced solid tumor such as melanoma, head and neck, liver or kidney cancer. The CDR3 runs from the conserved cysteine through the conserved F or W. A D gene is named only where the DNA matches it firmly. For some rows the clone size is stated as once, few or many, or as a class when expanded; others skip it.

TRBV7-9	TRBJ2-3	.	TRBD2	TGTGCCAGCAGCAACTCAATAAAACTAGCGGGGGAGTATTTT	CASSNSIKLAGEYF
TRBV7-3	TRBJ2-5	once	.	TGTGCCAGCAGCTTAAATGTTAGGGGGGGTCGGCAAGAGACCCAGTACTTC	CASSLNVRGGRQETQYF
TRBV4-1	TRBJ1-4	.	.	TGCGCCAGCAGCTTCTCGGGCTGGGAAAAACTGTTTTTT	CASSFSGWEKLFF
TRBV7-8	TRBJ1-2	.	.	TGTGCCAGCAGTCATACTCAAAGGGATAACTATGGCTACACCTTC	CASSHTQRDNYGYTF
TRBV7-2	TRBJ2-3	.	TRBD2	TGTGCCAGCAGCTTAGCGGCCGGGACTAGCGTTTCAGATACGCAGTATTTT	CASSLAAGTSVSDTQYF
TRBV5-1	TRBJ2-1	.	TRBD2	TGCGCCAGCAGCACCACCCCGGGACTAGTTGACAATGAGCAGTTCTTC	CASSTTPGLVDNEQFF
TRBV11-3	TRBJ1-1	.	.	TGTGCCAGCAGCTTCAGCAGGAACAGGGTGGGGGGGAACACTGAAGCTTTCTTT	CASSFSRNRVGGNTEAFF
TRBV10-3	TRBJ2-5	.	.	TGTGCCATCAGTGATATAGGAGGAGAGACCCAGTACTTC	CAISDIGGETQYF
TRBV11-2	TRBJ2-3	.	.	TGTGCCAGCAGCTTTCAGACTCCCCAAGCGGCGGATACGCAGTATTTT	CASSFQTPQAADTQYF
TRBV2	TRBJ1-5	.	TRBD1	TGTGCCAGCAGCGACGGACAGGGAGGTGCCCAGCATTTT	CASSDGQGGAQHF
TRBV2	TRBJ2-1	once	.	TGTGCCAGCAGTGAAAATAGGGTGAATGAGCAGTTCTTC	CASSENRVNEQFF
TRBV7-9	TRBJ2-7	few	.	TGTGCCAGCAGCTTGAGGGACCTCGAGCAGTACTTC	CASSLRDLEQYF
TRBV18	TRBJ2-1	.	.	TGTGCCAGCTCACCACCTAGCAACAATGAGCAGTTCTTC	CASSPPSNNEQFF
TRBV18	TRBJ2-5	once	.	TGTGCCAGCTCACCACCGGCCACCGCCATGCCCCAGTACTTC	CASSPPATAMPQYF
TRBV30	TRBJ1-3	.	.	TGTGCCTGGACCCTGGTAGGCACCATATATTTT	CAWTLVGTIYF
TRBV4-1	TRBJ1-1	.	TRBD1	TGCGCCAGCAGCCAAGACGTTACAGGGGGCTTAAGGACTGAAGCTTTCTTT	CASSQDVTGGLRTEAFF
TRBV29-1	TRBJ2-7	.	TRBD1	TGCAGCGCGGGACAGGGGGCTTACGAGCAGTACTTC	CSAGQGAYEQYF
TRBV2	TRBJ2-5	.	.	TGTGCCAGCAGGGGGGTAGAGACCCAGTACTTC	CASRGVETQYF
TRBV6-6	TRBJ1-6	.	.	TGTGCCAGCTCCCTGACTATTTATTCACCCCTCCACTTT	CASSLTIYSPLHF
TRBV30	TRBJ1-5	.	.	TGTGCCTGGAGTGCGGGCCAGGGGAATCAGCCCCAGCATTTT	CAWSAGQGNQPQHF
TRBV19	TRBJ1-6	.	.	TGTGCCACCAGGGGAGTGAACTCACCCCTCCACTTT	CATRGVNSPLHF
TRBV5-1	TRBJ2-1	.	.	TGCGCCAGCAGCTTGGCTCAGGGAGGTTGGGAGCAGTTCTTC	CASSLAQGGWEQFF
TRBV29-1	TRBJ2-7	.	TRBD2	TGCAGCGTTTATATCCCTGCGGGAGGGGTAGCCTACGAGCAGTACTTC	CSVYIPAGGVAYEQYF
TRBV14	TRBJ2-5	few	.	TGTGCCAGCAGCCAACGGACCCCTAAGGCAGAGACCCAGTACTTC	CASSQRTPKAETQYF
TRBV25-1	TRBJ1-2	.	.	TGTGCCAGCAGTGAAGATAACAGGGTAACCGGTGGCTACACCTTC	CASSEDNRVTGGYTF
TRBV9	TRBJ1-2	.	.	TGTGCCAGCAGCGTAGCTAACTATGGCTACACCTTC	CASSVANYGYTF
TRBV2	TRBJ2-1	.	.	TGTGCCAGCAGTGAAGACACCGATGAGCAGTTCTTC	CASSEDTDEQFF
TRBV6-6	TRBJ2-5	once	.	TGTGCCAGCAGTTCTAAGACACTTCAAGAGACCCAGTACTTC	CASSSKTLQETQYF
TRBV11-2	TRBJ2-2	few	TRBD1	TGTGCCAGCAGCTTCGGACAGGGGAACACCGGGGAGCTGTTTTTT	CASSFGQGNTGELFF
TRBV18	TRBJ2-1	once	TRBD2	TGTGCCAGCTCACCACTCGAGCGGGGGGGCTTTAACAATGAGCAGTTCTTC	CASSPLERGGFNNEQFF
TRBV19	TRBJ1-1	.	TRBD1	TGTGCCAGTAGTACGACAGGGGGCAGCGGGTTT	CASSTTGGSGF
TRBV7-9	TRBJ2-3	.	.	TGTGCCAGCAGCTTAGCGGGAGTGGCAGATACGCAGTATTTT	CASSLAGVADTQYF
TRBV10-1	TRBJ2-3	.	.	TGCGCCAGCAGTGATGGTCAAGGCACAGATACGCAGTATTTT	CASSDGQGTDTQYF
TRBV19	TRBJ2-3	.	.	TGTGCCAGTAGTATCGGGCCATCCACAGATACGCAGTATTTT	CASSIGPSTDTQYF
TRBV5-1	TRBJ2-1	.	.	TGCGCCACACACCCCGGGACCCCCGGCAATGAGCAGTTCTTC	CATHPGTPGNEQFF
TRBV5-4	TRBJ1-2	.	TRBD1	TGTGCCAGCAGCCCTAGGACAGGAACTAACTATGGCTACACCTTC	CASSPRTGTNYGYTF
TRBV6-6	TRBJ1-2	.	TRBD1	TGTGCCACCGCGGACAGGGGGCTGTTCTATGGCTACACCTTC	CATADRGLFYGYTF
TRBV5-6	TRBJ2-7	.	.	TGTGCCAGCAGTCGGTACAGGGTTCTCGAGCAGTACTTC	CASSRYRVLEQYF
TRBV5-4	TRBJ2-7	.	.	TGTGCCAGCAGCCCGGAGGGGGGGACCCCTACGAAGCAGTACTTC	CASSPEGGTPTKQYF
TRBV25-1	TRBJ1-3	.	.	TGTGCCAGCAGTGCGGGTGGTGGAAACACCATATATTTT	CASSAGGGNTIYF
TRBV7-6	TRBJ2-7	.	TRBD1	TGTGCCAGCAGCCCGAGACAGGGCGAGCAGTACTTC	CASSPRQGEQYF
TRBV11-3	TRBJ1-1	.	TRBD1	TGTGCCAGCAGCTTCGGACAGGGGAATGCTTTCTTT	CASSFGQGNAFF
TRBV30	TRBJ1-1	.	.	TGTGCTTGGGGCGGCACTGAAGCTTTCTTT	CAWGGTEAFF
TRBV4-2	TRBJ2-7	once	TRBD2	TGTGCCAGCAGGCGGGGGACGCACGAGCAGTACTTC	CASRRGTHEQYF
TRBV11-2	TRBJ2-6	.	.	TGTGCCAGCAGCTTAGAGGGCGGGTCTGGGGCCAACGTCCTGACTTTC	CASSLEGGSGANVLTF